One and the same sample provided the 23 T cell receptor beta chains below, sequenced in a study of PD-L1 blockade in urothelial cancer. This table comes from immunoSEQ multiplex PCR, and its TCRdb copy is limited to in-frame clones, with some not included. The repertoire has approximately 110,000 clones, approximately 85% of them found once; the top ten carry 2% to 3%. The sequenced sample was PBMCs, obtained around atezolizumab (anti-PD-L1) treatment. All receptors come from a man in his forties or fifties with urothelial cancer.

The rearrangement links TRBV11-3 to TRBJ1-1; D uncertain. V was trimmed by 2 bases and J by 1 base, leaving 5 bases between them. Germline V gene lookup returns CDR1 SGHNT and CDR2 YENEEA. The CDR3 has 13 residues. The CDR3 is CASSLTRNTEAFF. The DNA for the CDR3 is TGTGCCAGCAGCTTAACGAGGAACACTGAAGCTTTCTTT.

This sequence joins TRBV28 and TRBJ1-1; D perhaps matches TRBD1 (6 bases). The V gene lost 3 bases and the J gene lost 3 bases, with 11 bases spanning the gap. Germline CDR1 is MDHEN and CDR2 is SYDVKM. The CDR3 is made up of 14 amino acids. CDR3 coding DNA: TGTGCCAGCAGTTTCCGGACAGAGTACACTGAAGCTTTCTTT. Translating gives CASSFRTEYTEAFF. The full variable domain, completed using reference TRBV28 and TRBJ1-1, is DVKVTQSSRYLVKRTGEKVFLECVQDMDHENMFWYRQDPGLGLRLIYFSYDVKMKEKGDIPEGYSVSREKKERFSLILESASTNQTSMYLCASSFRTEYTEAFFGQGTRLTVV.

The chain joins TRBV19 to TRBJ1-5; possibly TRBD1 for D (6 bases). V gave up 1 base and J gave up 4 bases, with 17 bases separating them. Germline assignment: CDR1 LNHDA and CDR2 SQIVND (reference sequence). The CDR3 spans 17 residues. The CDR3: CASSIAPPSGVNQPQHF. DNA for the CDR3: TGTGCCAGTAGTATAGCCCCTCCTTCAGGGGTAAATCAGCCCCAGCATTTT.

In nucleotides, the CDR3 is TGTGCCAGCTCACCCGTGTCTGCGGGAGGGCCAAACGAGCAGTACTTC. Translated, it gives CASSPVSAGGPNEQYF. The gene calls are TRBV18 and TRBJ2-7; 9 bases align to TRBD2. CDR1 and CDR2 from the germline V gene are KGHSH and LQKENI. The CDR3 is made up of 16 amino acids. The V segment lost 3 bases and the J segment 5 bases; nucleotides outside the gene matches: 11.

The chain employs TRBV5-1 and TRBJ1-3; D is perhaps TRBD1 (5 bases). The V end was cut by 6 bases, the J end by 0 bases, with 25 bases between. Per germline, CDR1 SGHRS and CDR2 YFSETQ. This CDR3 contains 19 residues. This chain's CDR3 is CASTQPPQEQSHSGNTIYF. For the CDR3, the DNA is TGCGCCAGCACACAACCCCCACAGGAACAGAGTCACTCTGGAAACACCATATATTTT.

The rearrangement uses TRBV28 and TRBJ2-6; D not resolved. Germline V lookup: CDR1 MDHEN, CDR2 SYDVKM. The CDR3 is 19 amino acids. V was cut by 6 bases and J by 0 bases, with 21 bases left in between. In nucleotides, the CDR3 is TGTGCCAGCAGCGAAGTACTCAGACAAACGGACTCTGGGGCCAACGTCCTGACTTTC. It is translated as CASSEVLRQTDSGANVLTF.

The chain links TRBV6-6 to TRBJ1-5, with D perhaps matching TRBD1 (6 bases). Per germline, CDR1 MNHNY and CDR2 SVGAGI (reference sequence). V gave up 6 bases and J gave up 2 bases, with 11 bases separating them. There are 14 residues in the CDR3. The CDR3, as DNA: TGTGCCAGCAGACAGGGTAGTGGCAATCAGCCCCAGCATTTT. Protein product: CASRQGSGNQPQHF.

The sample holds one count of this clone. This chain uses TRBV18 with TRBJ1-1; maybe TRBD1 (6 bases). The CDR3 length is 13 residues. The germline V gene encodes CDR1 KGHSH and CDR2 LQKENI. Between the trimmed V and J ends, which lost 10 bases and 5 bases, there was a span of 17 bases. The CDR3 loop reads CATFRGWGTEAFF. Written as DNA, the CDR3 is TGTGCCACCTTCAGGGGTTGGGGGACTGAAGCTTTCTTT.

V usage is TRBV7-9 and J usage is TRBJ2-5; D might be TRBD1 (7 bases). V dropped 5 bases and J dropped 2 bases, with 12 bases sitting between them. CDR3 size: 14 residues. Germline V gives CDR1 SEHNR, CDR2 FQNEAQ (reference sequence). This CDR3 is CASSAGQRQETQYF. The DNA for the CDR3 is TGTGCCAGCAGCGCGGGACAGAGACAAGAGACCCAGTACTTC.

This clone was seen only a few times. The chain uses TRBV11-2 and TRBJ2-7; 7 nucleotides match TRBD2. This CDR3 spans 16 amino acids. Germline CDR1 and CDR2: SGHAT and FQNNGV. The ends lost 4 bases at V and 0 bases at J; junction bases unmatched: 9. The DNA for the CDR3 is TGTGCCAGCAGCTCGAAACTAGCGTTCAGCTCCTACGAGCAGTACTTC. Its protein is CASSSKLAFSSYEQYF.

The V and J genes are TRBV13 and TRBJ2-7; 7 nucleotides agree with TRBD1. The trim removed 5 bases at V and 4 bases at J, leaving 8 bases unmatched. This CDR3 has 14 amino acids. CDR1 PRHDT and CDR2 FYEKMQ come from the germline V gene (reference sequence). The DNA of the CDR3 is TGTGCCAGCAGCACCCGACAGGGTTCGTACGAGCAGTACTTC. Translated: CASSTRQGSYEQYF.

The rearrangement joins TRBV5-4 to TRBJ2-6; D not certain. V was cut by 0 bases and J by 9 bases, with 13 bases left in between. Germline V CDR1 and CDR2: SGHNT, YYREEE (reference sequence). This CDR3 has 15 residues. CDR3 sequence: CASSLAEVVGNVLTF. CDR3 DNA sequence: TGTGCCAGCAGCTTGGCTGAGGTGGTGGGCAACGTCCTGACTTTC.

This sequence joins TRBV9 and TRBJ2-6; 7 bases agree with TRBD1. V gave up 4 bases and J gave up 0 bases; unmatched junction bases: 7. The CDR3 contains 17 residues. CDR1 and CDR2 from the germline V gene are SGDLS and YYNGEE. The CDR3 nucleotides read TGTGCCAGCAGCCCCGACAGGGTTAACTCTGGGGCCAACGTCCTGACTTTC. Translation gives CASSPDRVNSGANVLTF.

The chain uses TRBV7-9 and TRBJ2-3, with D unclear. Trimming pared 5 bases from V and 1 base from J, leaving 16 bases between. This CDR3 has 16 amino acids. In germline, CDR1 is SEHNR, CDR2 FQNEAQ (reference sequence). Here the CDR3 reads CASSPRTSRGTDTQYF. The CDR3 bases are TGTGCCAGCAGCCCGCGCACGAGCCGAGGCACAGATACGCAGTATTTT.

The genes are TRBV19 and TRBJ2-7, with D perhaps matching TRBD1 (5 bases). The length of the CDR3 is 12 residues. CDR1 and CDR2 (germline): LNHDA, SQIVND (reference sequence). Trimming cost V 6 bases and J 8 bases, with 14 bases left between them. The CDR3 nucleotides read TGTGCCAGTAGCACAGGTTCGCTGAAGCAGTACTTC. Amino acid sequence: CASSTGSLKQYF.

A note on this clone: Given a much more abundant clone one base away, this may be a read error. The V gene is TRBV6-5, the J gene TRBJ1-5; tentatively, D is TRBD1 (6 bases). CDR1 and CDR2 from the germline V gene are MNHEY and SVGAGI. The ends were cut back, 5 bases at V and 2 bases at J, with 10 bases in the middle. The CDR3 extends over 14 amino acids. The CDR3 is CASSPGQRNQPQHF. CDR3 in DNA: TGTGCCAGCAGTCCCGGACAGCGCAATCAGCCCCAGCATTTT.

The chain links TRBV4-2 to TRBJ1-5; maybe TRBD1 (5 bases). Germline V CDR1 and CDR2: LGHNA, YNFKEQ. CDR3 size: 17 residues. V was cut by 1 base and J by 3 bases, with 16 bases left in between. The CDR3 spells CASSQVASRGFNQPQHF. CDR3 DNA sequence: TGTGCCAGCAGCCAAGTGGCCAGTAGGGGTTTCAATCAGCCCCAGCATTTT.

The chain links TRBV29-1 to TRBJ1-1; 8 positions agree with TRBD1. CDR3 size: 14 residues. The germline V gene encodes CDR1 SQVTM and CDR2 ANQGSEA. The V segment lost 5 bases and the J segment 1 base; nucleotides outside the gene matches: 6. The CDR3 loop reads CSVQGGTGNTEAFF. The CDR3 DNA follows: TGCAGCGTTCAAGGGGGGACAGGGAACACTGAAGCTTTCTTT.

The chain links TRBV19 to TRBJ1-1, with D possibly being TRBD1 (6 bases). V was pared by 1 base and J by 4 bases, with 10 bases between. Germline loops: CDR1 LNHDA, CDR2 SQIVND (reference sequence). The CDR3 is made up of 14 amino acids. CDR3 nucleotide sequence: TGTGCCAGTAGTATAGGTAGAGGGGGCACTGAAGCTTTCTTT. Amino acid sequence: CASSIGRGGTEAFF.

This sequence joins TRBV6-5 and TRBJ1-6; 9 bases match TRBD1. The germline gives CDR1 MNHEY, CDR2 SVGAGI. There are 14 residues in the CDR3. The junction had 6 bases not matched to a gene; V was cut back by 6 bases and J by 9 bases. This CDR3 reads CASSPGQGGSPLHF. CDR3 nucleotide sequence: TGTGCCAGCAGCCCGGGACAGGGAGGTTCACCCCTCCACTTT.

This chain links TRBV27 with TRBJ2-2, with a tentative D call TRBD2 (6 bases). Trimming shortened V by 6 bases and J by 6 bases, and 14 bases separated the two germline ends. The germline V gene has CDR1 MNHEY and CDR2 SMNVEV (reference sequence). The CDR3 has 14 amino acids. As DNA, the CDR3 is TGTGCCAGCAGCCACGCCAGGGACTCCGGGGAGCTGTTTTTT. As protein: CASSHARDSGELFF.

Only one count was recorded for this clone. The genes are TRBV6-4 and TRBJ2-1; 9 bases fit TRBD2. CDR1 and CDR2 (germline): MRHNA, SNTAGT. This CDR3 has 17 amino acids. With 0 bases clipped from V and 4 bases from J, the junction kept 7 bases outside the gene matches. The CDR3 sequence is CASSDSLREGPYNEQFF. In DNA form, the CDR3 reads TGTGCCAGCAGTGACTCACTGCGGGAGGGTCCGTACAATGAGCAGTTCTTC.

Here the CDR3 reads CASSQGESSYNEQFF. The CDR3 region has the DNA TGTGCCAGCAGCCAAGGGGAGAGCTCCTACAATGAGCAGTTCTTC. The chain couples TRBV4-2 to TRBJ2-1, with D tentatively TRBD2 (5 bases). Per the germline V gene, CDR1 is LGHNA and CDR2 is YNFKEQ. The CDR3 covers 15 residues. The V end lost 1 base, the J end lost 0 bases, and 7 bases lay between the germline ends.